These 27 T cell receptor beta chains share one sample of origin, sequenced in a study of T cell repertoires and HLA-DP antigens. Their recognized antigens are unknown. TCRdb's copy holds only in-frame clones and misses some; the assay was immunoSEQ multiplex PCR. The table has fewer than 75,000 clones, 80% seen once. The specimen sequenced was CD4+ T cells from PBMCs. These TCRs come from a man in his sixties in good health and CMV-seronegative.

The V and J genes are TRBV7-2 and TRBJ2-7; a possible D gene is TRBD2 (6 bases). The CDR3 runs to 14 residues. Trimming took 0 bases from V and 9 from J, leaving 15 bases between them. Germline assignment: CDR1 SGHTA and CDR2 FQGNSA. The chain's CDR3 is CASSLAGWGGAQYF. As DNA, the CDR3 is TGTGCCAGCAGCTTAGCAGGGTGGGGAGGCGCGCAGTACTTC. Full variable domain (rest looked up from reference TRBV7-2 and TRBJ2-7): GAGVSQSPSNKVTEKGKDVELRCDPISGHTALYWYRQSLGQGLEFLIYFQGNSAPDKSGLPSDRFSAERTGGSVSTLTIQRTQQEDSAVYLCASSLAGWGGAQYFGPGTRLTVT.

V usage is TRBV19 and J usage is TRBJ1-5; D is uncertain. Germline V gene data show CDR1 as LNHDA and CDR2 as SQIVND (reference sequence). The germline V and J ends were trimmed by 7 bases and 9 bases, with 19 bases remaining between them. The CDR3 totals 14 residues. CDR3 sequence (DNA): TGTGCCAGTACCCTTGGCGACCCCTTATCGCCCCAGCATTTT. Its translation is CASTLGDPLSPQHF. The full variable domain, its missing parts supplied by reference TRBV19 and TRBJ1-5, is DGGITQSPKYLFRKEGQNVTLSCEQNLNHDAMYWYRQDPGQGLRLIYYSQIVNDFQKGDIAEGYSVSREKKESFPLTVTSAQKNPTAFYLCASTLGDPLSPQHFGDGTRLSIL.

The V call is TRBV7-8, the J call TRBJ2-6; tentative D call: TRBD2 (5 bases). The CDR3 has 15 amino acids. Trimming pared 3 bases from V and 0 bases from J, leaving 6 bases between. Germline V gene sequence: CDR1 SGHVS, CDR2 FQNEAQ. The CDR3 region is CASSFGGSGANVLTF. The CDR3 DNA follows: TGTGCCAGCAGCTTTGGAGGCTCTGGGGCCAACGTCCTGACTTTC. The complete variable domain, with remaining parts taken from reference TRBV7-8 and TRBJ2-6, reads GAGVSQSPRYKVAKRGQDVALRCDPISGHVSLFWYQQALGQGPEFLTYFQNEAQLDKSGLPSDRFFAERPEGSVSTLKIQRTQQEDSAVYLCASSFGGSGANVLTFGAGSRLTVL.

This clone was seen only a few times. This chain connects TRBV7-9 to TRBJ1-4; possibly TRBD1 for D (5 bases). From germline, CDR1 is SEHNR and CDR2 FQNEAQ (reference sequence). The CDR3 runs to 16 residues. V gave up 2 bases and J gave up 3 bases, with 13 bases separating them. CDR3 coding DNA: TGTGCCAGCAGCTTACTGTCCGGGACCCCTAATGAAAAACTGTTTTTT. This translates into CASSLLSGTPNEKLFF.

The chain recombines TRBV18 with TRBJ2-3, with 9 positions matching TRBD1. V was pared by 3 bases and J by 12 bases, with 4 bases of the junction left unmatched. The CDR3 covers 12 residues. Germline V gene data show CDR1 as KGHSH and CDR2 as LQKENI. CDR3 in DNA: TGTGCCAGCTCACCCACGACAGGGGGACAGTATTTT. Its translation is CASSPTTGGQYF.

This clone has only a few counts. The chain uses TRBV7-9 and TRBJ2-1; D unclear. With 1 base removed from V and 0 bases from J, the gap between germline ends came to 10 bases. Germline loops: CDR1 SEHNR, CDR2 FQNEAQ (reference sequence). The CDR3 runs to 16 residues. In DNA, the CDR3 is TGTGCCAGCAGCTTAGGGCCCTCCCGCTCCTACAATGAGCAGTTCTTC. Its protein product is CASSLGPSRSYNEQFF.

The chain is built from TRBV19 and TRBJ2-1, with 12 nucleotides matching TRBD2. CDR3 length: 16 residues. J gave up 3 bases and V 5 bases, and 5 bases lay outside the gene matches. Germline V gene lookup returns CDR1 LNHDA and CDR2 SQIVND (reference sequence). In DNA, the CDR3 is TGTGCCAGTAGTTCCCGGACTAGCGGGAACTACAATGAGCAGTTCTTC. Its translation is CASSSRTSGNYNEQFF.

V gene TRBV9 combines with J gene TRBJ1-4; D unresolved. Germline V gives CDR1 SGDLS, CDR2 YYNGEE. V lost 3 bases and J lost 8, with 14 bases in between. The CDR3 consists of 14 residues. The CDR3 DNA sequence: TGTGCCAGCAGCGCGGACGGCTCGGAGGAAAAACTGTTTTTT. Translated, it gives CASSADGSEEKLFF. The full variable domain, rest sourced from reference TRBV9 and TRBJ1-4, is DSGVTQTPKHLITATGQRVTLRCSPRSGDLSVYWYQQSLDQGLQFLIQYYNGEERAKGNILERFSAQQFPDLHSELNLSSLELGDSALYFCASSADGSEEKLFFGSGTQLSVL.

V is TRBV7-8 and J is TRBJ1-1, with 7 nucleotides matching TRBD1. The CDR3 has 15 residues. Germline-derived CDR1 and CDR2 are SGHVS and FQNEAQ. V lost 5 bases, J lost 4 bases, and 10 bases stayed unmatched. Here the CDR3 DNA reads TGTGCCAGCAGCCAAGGAGGGGGCCGGCCCACTGAAGCTTTCTTT. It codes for CASSQGGGRPTEAFF.

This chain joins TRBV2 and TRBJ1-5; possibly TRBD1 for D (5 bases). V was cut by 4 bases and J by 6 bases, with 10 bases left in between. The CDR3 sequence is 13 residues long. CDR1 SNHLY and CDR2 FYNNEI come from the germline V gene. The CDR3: CASSVGGGQPQHF. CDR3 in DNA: TGTGCCAGCAGTGTGGGGGGGGGTCAGCCCCAGCATTTT. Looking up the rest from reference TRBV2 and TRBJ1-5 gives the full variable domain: EPEVTQTPSHQVTQMGQEVILRCVPISNHLYFYWYRQILGQKVEFLVSFYNNEISEKSEIFDDQFSVERPDGSNFTLKIRSTKLEDSAMYFCASSVGGGQPQHFGDGTRLSIL.

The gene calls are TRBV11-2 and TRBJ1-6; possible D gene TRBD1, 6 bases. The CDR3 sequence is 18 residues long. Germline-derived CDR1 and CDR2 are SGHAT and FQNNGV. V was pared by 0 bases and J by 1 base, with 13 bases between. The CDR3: CASSLDLGGGSYNSPLHF. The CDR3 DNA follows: TGTGCCAGCAGCTTAGATCTAGGGGGTGGATCCTATAATTCACCCCTCCACTTT.

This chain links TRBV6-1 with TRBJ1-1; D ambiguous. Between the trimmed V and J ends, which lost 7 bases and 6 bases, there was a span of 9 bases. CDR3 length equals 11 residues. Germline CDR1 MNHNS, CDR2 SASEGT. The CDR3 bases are TGTGCCAGCAACGGGCCCTCTGAAGCTTTCTTT. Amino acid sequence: CASNGPSEAFF.

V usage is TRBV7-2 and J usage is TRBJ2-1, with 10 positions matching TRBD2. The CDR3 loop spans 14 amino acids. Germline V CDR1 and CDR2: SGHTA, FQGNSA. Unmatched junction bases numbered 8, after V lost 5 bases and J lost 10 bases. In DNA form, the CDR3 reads TGTGCCAGCAGCACTCTAGCGGGAGTTCAGGAGCAGTTCTTC. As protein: CASSTLAGVQEQFF.

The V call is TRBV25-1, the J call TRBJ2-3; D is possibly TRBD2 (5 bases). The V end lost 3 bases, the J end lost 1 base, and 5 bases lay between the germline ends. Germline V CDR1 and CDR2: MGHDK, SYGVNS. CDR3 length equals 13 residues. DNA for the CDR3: TGTGCCAGCAGTGACGGGGGCACAGATACGCAGTATTTT. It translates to CASSDGGTDTQYF.

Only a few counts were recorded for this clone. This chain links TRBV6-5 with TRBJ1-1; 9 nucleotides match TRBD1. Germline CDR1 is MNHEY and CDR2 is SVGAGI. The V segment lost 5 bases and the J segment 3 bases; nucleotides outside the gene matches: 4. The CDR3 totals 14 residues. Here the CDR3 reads CASSEDRGDTEAFF. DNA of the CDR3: TGTGCCAGCAGTGAAGACAGGGGGGACACTGAAGCTTTCTTT.

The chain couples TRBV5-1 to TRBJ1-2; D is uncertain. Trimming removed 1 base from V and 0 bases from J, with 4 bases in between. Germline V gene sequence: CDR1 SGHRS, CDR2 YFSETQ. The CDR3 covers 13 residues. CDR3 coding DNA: TGCGCCAGCAGCTTGCTCCCTAACTATGGCTACACCTTC. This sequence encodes CASSLLPNYGYTF. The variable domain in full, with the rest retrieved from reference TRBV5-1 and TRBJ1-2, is KAGVTQTPRYLIKTRGQQVTLSCSPISGHRSVSWYQQTPGQGLQFLFEYFSETQRNKGNFPGRFSGRQFSNSRSEMNVSTLELGDSALYLCASSLLPNYGYTFGSGTRLTVV.

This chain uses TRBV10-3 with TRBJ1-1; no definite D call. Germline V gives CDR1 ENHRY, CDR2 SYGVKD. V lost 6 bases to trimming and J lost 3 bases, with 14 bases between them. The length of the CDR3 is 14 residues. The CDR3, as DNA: TGTGCCATCAGCCGACCAGAAAGGGACACTGAAGCTTTCTTT. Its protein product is CAISRPERDTEAFF.

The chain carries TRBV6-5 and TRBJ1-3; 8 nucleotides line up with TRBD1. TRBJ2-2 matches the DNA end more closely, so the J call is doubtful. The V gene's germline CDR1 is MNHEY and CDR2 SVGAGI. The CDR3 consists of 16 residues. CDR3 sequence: CASSYSWTGFAGELFF. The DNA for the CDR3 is TGTGCCAGCAGTTACTCTTGGACAGGGTTCGCCGGGGAGCTGTTTTTT.

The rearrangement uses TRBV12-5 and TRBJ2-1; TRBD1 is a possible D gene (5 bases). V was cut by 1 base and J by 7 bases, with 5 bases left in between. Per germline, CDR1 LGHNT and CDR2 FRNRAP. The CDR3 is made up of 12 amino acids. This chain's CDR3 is CASGLDRNEQFF. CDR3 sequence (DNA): TGTGCTAGTGGTTTGGACAGGAATGAGCAGTTCTTC. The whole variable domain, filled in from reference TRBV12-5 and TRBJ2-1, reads DARVTQTPRHKVTEMGQEVTMRCQPILGHNTVFWYRQTMMQGLELLAYFRNRAPLDDSGMPKDRFSAEMPDATLATLKIQPSEPRDSAVYFCASGLDRNEQFFGPGTRLTVL.

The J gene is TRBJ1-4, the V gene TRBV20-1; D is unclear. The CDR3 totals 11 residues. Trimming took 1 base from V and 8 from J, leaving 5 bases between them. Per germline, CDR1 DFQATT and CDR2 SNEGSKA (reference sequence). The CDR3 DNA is TGCAGTGCTAGAGTGCGGGAAAAACTGTTTTTT. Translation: CSARVREKLFF.

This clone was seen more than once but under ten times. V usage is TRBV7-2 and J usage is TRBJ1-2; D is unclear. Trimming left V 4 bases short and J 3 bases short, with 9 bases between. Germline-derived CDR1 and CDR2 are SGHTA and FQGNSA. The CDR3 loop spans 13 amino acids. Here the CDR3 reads CASSSDGYYGYTF. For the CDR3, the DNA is TGTGCCAGCAGCTCCGACGGATACTATGGCTACACCTTC. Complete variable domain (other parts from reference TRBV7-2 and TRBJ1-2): GAGVSQSPSNKVTEKGKDVELRCDPISGHTALYWYRQSLGQGLEFLIYFQGNSAPDKSGLPSDRFSAERTGGSVSTLTIQRTQQEDSAVYLCASSSDGYYGYTFGSGTRLTVV.

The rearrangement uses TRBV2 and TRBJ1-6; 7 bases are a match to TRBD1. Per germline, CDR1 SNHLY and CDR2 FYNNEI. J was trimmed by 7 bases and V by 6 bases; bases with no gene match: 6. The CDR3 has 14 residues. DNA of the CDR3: TGTGCCAGCAGGGTAGGGACAGTAAATTCACCCCTCCACTTT. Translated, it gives CASRVGTVNSPLHF.

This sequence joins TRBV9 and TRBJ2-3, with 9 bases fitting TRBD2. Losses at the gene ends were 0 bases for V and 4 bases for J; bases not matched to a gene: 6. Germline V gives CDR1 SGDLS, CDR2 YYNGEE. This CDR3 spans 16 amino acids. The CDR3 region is CASSVEAGGVPDTQYF. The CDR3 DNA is TGTGCCAGCAGCGTAGAAGCGGGAGGCGTTCCAGATACGCAGTATTTT. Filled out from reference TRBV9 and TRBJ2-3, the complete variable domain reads DSGVTQTPKHLITATGQRVTLRCSPRSGDLSVYWYQQSLDQGLQFLIQYYNGEERAKGNILERFSAQQFPDLHSELNLSSLELGDSALYFCASSVEAGGVPDTQYFGPGTRLTVL.

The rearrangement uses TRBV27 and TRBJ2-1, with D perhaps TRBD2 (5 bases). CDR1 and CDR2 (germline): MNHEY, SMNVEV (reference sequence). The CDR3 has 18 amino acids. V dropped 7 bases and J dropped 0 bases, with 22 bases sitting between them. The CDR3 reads CASTLGNPAGYSYNEQFF. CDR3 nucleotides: TGTGCCAGCACCTTAGGGAATCCCGCGGGTTACTCCTACAATGAGCAGTTCTTC.

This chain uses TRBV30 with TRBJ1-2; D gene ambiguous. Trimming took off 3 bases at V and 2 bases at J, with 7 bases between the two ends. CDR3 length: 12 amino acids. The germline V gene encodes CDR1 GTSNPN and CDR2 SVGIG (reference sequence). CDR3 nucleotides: TGTGCCTGGAGGGATCCCAACTATGGCTACACCTTC. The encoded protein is CAWRDPNYGYTF.

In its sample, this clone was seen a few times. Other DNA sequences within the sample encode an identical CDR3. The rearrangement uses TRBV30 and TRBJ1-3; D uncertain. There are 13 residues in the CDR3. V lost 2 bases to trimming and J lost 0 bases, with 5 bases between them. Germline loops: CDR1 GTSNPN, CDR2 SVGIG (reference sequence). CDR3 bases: TGTGCCTGGAGTTTTAGCTCTGGAAACACCATATATTTT. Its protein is CAWSFSSGNTIYF.

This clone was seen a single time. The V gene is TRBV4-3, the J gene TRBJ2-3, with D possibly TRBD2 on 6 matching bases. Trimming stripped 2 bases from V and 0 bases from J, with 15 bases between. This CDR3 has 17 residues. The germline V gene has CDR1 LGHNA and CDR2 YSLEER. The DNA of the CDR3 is TGCGCCAGCAGCCAACGTTGGGGCGGGGCAAGCACAGATACGCAGTATTTT. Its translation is CASSQRWGGASTDTQYF.